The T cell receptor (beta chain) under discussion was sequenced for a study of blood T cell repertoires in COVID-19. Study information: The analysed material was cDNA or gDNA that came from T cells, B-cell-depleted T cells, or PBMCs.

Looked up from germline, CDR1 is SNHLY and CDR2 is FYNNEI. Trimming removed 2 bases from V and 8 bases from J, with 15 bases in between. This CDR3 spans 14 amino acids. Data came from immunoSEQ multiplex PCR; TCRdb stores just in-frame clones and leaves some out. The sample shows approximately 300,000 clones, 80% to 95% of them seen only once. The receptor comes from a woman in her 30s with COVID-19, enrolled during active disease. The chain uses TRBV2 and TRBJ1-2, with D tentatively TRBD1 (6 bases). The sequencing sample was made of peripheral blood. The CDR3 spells CASSEMLAGDGYTF. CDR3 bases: TGTGCCAGCAGTGAAATGTTGGCAGGGGACGGCTACACCTTC.